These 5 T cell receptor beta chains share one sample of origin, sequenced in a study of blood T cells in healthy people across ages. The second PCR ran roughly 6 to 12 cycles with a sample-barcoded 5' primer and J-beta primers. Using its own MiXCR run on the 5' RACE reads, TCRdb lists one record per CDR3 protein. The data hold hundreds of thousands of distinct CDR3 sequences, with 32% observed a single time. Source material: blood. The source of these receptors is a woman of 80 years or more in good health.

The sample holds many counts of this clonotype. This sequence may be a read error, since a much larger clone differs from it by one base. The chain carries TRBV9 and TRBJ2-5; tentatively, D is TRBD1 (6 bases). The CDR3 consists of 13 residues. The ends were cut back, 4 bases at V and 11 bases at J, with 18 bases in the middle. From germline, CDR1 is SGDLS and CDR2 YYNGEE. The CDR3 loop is CASSRDIINEQYF. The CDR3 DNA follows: TGTGCCAGCAGCCGGGACATCATCAATGAGCAGTACTTC.

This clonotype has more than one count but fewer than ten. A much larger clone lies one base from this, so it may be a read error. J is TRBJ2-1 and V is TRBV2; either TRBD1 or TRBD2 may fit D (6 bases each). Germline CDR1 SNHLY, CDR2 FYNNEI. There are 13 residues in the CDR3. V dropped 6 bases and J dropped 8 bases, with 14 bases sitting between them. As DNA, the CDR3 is TGTGCCAGCAGGATGGACGGGGGCGATGAGCAGTTCTTC. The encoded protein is CASRMDGGDEQFF.

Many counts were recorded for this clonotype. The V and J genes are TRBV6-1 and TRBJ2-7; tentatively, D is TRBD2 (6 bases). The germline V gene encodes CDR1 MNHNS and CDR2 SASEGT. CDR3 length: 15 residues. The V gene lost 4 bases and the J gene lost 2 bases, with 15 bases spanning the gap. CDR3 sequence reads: CASSVRERLPYEQYF. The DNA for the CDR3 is TGTGCCAGCAGTGTCCGGGAGCGACTACCCTACGAGCAGTACTTC.

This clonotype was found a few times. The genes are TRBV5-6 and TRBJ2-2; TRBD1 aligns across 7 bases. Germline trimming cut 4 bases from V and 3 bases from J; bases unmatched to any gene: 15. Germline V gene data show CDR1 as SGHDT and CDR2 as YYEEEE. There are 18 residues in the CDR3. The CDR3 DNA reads TGTGCCAGCAGCCGGCTGAAGGGACGGGACAGCCACACCGGGGAGCTGTTTTTT. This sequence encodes CASSRLKGRDSHTGELFF.

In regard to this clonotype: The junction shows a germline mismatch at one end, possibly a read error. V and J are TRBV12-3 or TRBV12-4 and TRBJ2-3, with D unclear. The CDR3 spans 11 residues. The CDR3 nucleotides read TGTGCCAGCAGCCGGGCAGATACGGAGTATTTT. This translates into CASSRADTEYF.